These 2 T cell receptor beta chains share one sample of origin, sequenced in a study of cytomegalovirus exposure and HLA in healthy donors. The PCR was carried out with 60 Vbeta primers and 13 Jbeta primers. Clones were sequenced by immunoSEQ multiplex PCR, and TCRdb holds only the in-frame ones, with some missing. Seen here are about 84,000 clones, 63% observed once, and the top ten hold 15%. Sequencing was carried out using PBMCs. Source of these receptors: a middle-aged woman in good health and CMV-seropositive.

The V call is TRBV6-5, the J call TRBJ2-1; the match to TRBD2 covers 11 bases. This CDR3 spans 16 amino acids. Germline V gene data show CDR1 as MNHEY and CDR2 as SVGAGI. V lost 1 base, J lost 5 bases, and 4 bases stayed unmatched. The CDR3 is CASSYYGTSGNNEQFF. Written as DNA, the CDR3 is TGTGCCAGCAGTTACTACGGGACTAGCGGAAACAATGAGCAGTTCTTC.

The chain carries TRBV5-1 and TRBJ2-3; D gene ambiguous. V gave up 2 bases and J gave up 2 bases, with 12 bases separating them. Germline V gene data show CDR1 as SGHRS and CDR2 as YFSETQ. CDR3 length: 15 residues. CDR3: CASSLAIEATDTQYF. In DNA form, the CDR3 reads TGCGCCAGCAGCTTAGCAATTGAGGCCACAGATACGCAGTATTTT.